Given below is one T cell receptor (beta chain) in context. This clone was seen many times. Its antigen remains unidentified. Base quality data are lacking; no much larger clone is found one base away. A single peripheral blood draw of about 116 mL on average was collected from each donor into heparinised tubes. Naive, central memory, regulatory and stem cell-like memory CD4+ T cells were sorted on a BD FACSAria II using a panel including CD45RO, CCR7, CD25, CD127, CD95 and CD27. A purity above 95% was achieved for all sorted populations. PBMCs were isolated right away by Lymphoprep density gradient centrifugation and were stained directly, without culture. Samples were stained and sorted in pairs, with one healthy donor and one patient per experiment, so that batch effects were minimized. The source of the sample is a study of beta chain features in type 1 diabetes (dated by TCRdb to about 2018). Context from the whole study: Mean age, gender distribution, total cell number and subset yield were not different between patients and healthy donors. Across all samples, almost 110 million sorted cells were examined, and cell number per subset correlated strongly with RNA yield. The study compared TCRB repertoires of sorted circulating CD4+ T cell subsets between recently diagnosed type 1 diabetes patients and matched healthy donors. Regulatory and stem cell-like memory subsets were isolated from only 8 patients and about 8 healthy donors, whereas naive and central memory subsets came from all 30 or so donors.

V and J are trimmed by 7 bases and 5 bases, and the gene matches miss 3 bases of the junction. There are 14 amino acids in the CDR3, from cysteine to phenylalanine inclusive. Only the CDR3 DNA is retained, 42 bases long and in frame from the first base. CDR1 SGDLS and CDR2 YYNGEE were looked up in the germline V gene. Here is what the overall study found, with its caveats: Because cDNA rather than genomic DNA was sequenced, highly expressing activated cells could have been over-represented, although no difference in activation and CD3 levels was found between groups. At VDJ recombination sites, patients with type 1 diabetes made fewer insertions and deleted more nucleotides, a pattern implying thymic rearrangement abnormalities. PCR may preferentially amplify shorter templates, but because patient and control samples were amplified and corrected together, any resulting skew would affect both groups equally. A moderate but significant shortening of TCRB CDR3 length was observed in type 1 diabetes patients in all four CD4+ subsets. The naive, central memory and regulatory TCRB repertoires appeared to resemble one another more closely among patients than among healthy donors. HLA sub-analyses involved small numbers of individuals, so any influence of HLA type on TCRB rearrangement remained unresolved.

The entire amount of isolated RNA was reverse transcribed using the High Capacity cDNA Reverse Transcription Kit, so the sequenced TCRB transcripts were expressed ones. Deep immunoSEQ sequencing was applied to naive, central memory and regulatory T cell samples, giving an average of roughly 3.5 million total reads per sample. After sorted cells were lysed in RLT buffer, RNA was extracted with DNase-treated RNeasy Micro or Mini kits, with the choice depending on cell number. To prevent cross-contamination, every cell subset was processed on its own, while patient and healthy donor samples were processed together. TCRB sequences were amplified from cDNA with the immunoSEQ multiplex PCR, producing 87-bp fragments spanning the CDR3 region. The amplicons were sequenced using the Illumina HiSeq platform. Processing in the source paper ran as follows. PCR bias was computationally corrected using synthetic template baselines, reads within Hamming distance 2 were collapsed, and singletons that could not be merged were discarded. Reads were aligned against IMGT to assign V, D and J genes, CDR3 length and insertions or deletions at six rearrangement sites. Within each subset, clonotype counts were normalized to sorted cell number, and only after that were true diversity and Gini coefficients computed with the tcR R package. The overlap coefficient, calculated on TCRB nucleotide sequences, was used to quantify repertoire sharing. TCRdb provides this immuneACCESS table in a form limited to in-frame rearrangements. Some clones are lacking; in checked studies, under half of them reflect an unresolved V gene, and why the rest are absent is not known. V, J and clone size derive from that table, while D and trimming were established from the DNA sequence. Within this sample are about 220,000 clones, with 11% of them counted one time only. The biggest ten clones account for 1% to 1.5% of the sample.

The sequence derives from a man younger than 30 in good health. The chain is encoded by TRBV9 joined to TRBJ2-2, and TRBD2 matches 12 of the central bases. The sample taken for sequencing was central memory CD4+ T cells from blood. At the DNA level, the sequence is TGTGCCAGCGGACTAGCGGGAAAAACCGGGGAGCTGTTTTTT. The encoded protein is CASGLAGKTGELFF.